These 29 T cell receptor beta chains were all obtained from the same sample, sequenced in a study of shared clonotypes between healthy human individuals. The assay was immunoSEQ multiplex PCR, and TCRdb's table has in-frame clones only and misses some. The repertoire holds 2 million to 3 million clones, over 85% seen once, with about 0.38% in the top ten. The sequenced sample was naive CD4+ T cells from PBMCs. Indicated subset: CD45RA+ positively selected. These receptors were collected from a man aged 18 to 29 in good health. Some clones in this sample may be carry-over from other donors' samples.

This chain's CDR3 is CASSAGRMSDEQFF. The DNA of the CDR3 is TGTGCCAGCAGCGCGGGACGGATGTCCGATGAGCAGTTCTTC. The chain joins TRBV7-2 to TRBJ2-1, with D tentatively TRBD2 (6 bases). CDR1 SGHTA and CDR2 FQGNSA come from the germline V gene. Trimming shortened V by 5 bases and J by 8 bases, and 16 bases separated the two germline ends. This CDR3 has 14 residues.

V is TRBV19 and J is TRBJ2-1; D remains ambiguous. This CDR3 comprises 13 residues. V was clipped by 6 bases and J by 3 bases, with 9 bases between them. The germline V gene encodes CDR1 LNHDA and CDR2 SQIVND (reference sequence). CDR3 coding DNA: TGTGCCAGTAGCCCCATTCACTACAATGAGCAGTTCTTC. Residues: CASSPIHYNEQFF. Full variable domain (outside the CDR3, taken from reference TRBV19 and TRBJ2-1): DGGITQSPKYLFRKEGQNVTLSCEQNLNHDAMYWYRQDPGQGLRLIYYSQIVNDFQKGDIAEGYSVSREKKESFPLTVTSAQKNPTAFYLCASSPIHYNEQFFGPGTRLTVL.

The V gene is TRBV7-3, the J gene TRBJ1-3; the D is unclear. Germline values: CDR1 SGHTA, CDR2 FQGTGA. Between the trimmed V and J ends, which lost 5 bases and 0 bases, there was a span of 11 bases. The CDR3 sequence is 15 residues long. In DNA, the CDR3 is TGTGCCAGCAGCCCCTCCCGAGACTCTGGAAACACCATATATTTT. It is translated as CASSPSRDSGNTIYF.

Written as DNA, the CDR3 is TGTGCCAGCAGCTTCCTTGAGAGCTCCTACGAGCAGTACTTC. Its translation is CASSFLESSYEQYF. The chain employs TRBV7-9 and TRBJ2-7; D call uncertain. The CDR3 is 14 residues long. CDR1 SEHNR and CDR2 FQNEAQ come from the germline V gene (reference sequence). V lost 3 bases to trimming and J lost 0 bases, with 9 bases between them.

The gene calls are TRBV29-1 and TRBJ2-7, with a tentative D call TRBD1 (5 bases). Germline V gene lookup returns CDR1 SQVTM and CDR2 ANQGSEA. This CDR3 contains 12 residues. The germline V and J ends were trimmed by 7 bases and 1 base, with 11 bases remaining between them. The CDR3 sequence: CSATGSSYEQYF. The CDR3, as DNA: TGCAGCGCAACAGGATCATCCTACGAGCAGTACTTC.

The chain links TRBV30 to TRBJ2-5; TRBD2 agrees at 8 bases. The CDR3 runs to 14 residues. J lost 2 bases, V lost 3 bases, and 5 bases had no gene match. Germline V gives CDR1 GTSNPN, CDR2 SVGIG (reference sequence). This CDR3 is CAWRSLAAQETQYF. Written as DNA, the CDR3 is TGTGCCTGGAGGTCACTAGCGGCACAAGAGACCCAGTACTTC.

The rearrangement links TRBV15 to TRBJ2-1; D is undetermined. Per the germline V gene, CDR1 is LNHNV and CDR2 is YYDKDF (reference sequence). The CDR3 has 14 amino acids. Trimming shortened V by 1 base and J by 5 bases, and 9 bases separated the two germline ends. The CDR3 here is CATSRGHEDNEQFF. In DNA form, the CDR3 reads TGTGCCACCAGCAGAGGTCACGAGGACAATGAGCAGTTCTTC. The full variable domain, rest sourced from reference TRBV15 and TRBJ2-1, is DAMVIQNPRYQVTQFGKPVTLSCSQTLNHNVMYWYQQKSSQAPKLLFHYYDKDFNNEADTPDNFQSRRPNTSFCFLDIRSPGLGDTAMYLCATSRGHEDNEQFFGPGTRLTVL.

The chain has TRBV4-2 and TRBJ2-7, with D possibly being TRBD2 (6 bases). V was cut by 0 bases and J by 5 bases, with 17 bases left in between. Germline V gene data show CDR1 as LGHNA and CDR2 as YNFKEQ. CDR3 length equals 16 residues. The CDR3 loop reads CASSQDPKGTLDEQYF. The CDR3 DNA sequence: TGTGCCAGCAGCCAAGACCCGAAAGGGACTCTTGACGAGCAGTACTTC.

The chain uses TRBV5-4 and TRBJ2-7, with 7 nucleotides matching TRBD2. V gave up 4 bases and J gave up 0 bases; unmatched junction bases: 7. The CDR3 has 15 amino acids. Germline V gene sequence: CDR1 SGHNT, CDR2 YYREEE (reference sequence). CDR3 protein: CASSETSRSSYEQYF. The CDR3 region has the DNA TGTGCCAGCAGCGAGACTAGCCGGAGCTCCTACGAGCAGTACTTC.

The chain combines TRBV7-9 with TRBJ2-1; 10 bases line up with TRBD1. J lost 12 bases, V lost 6 bases, and 14 bases had no gene match. The CDR3 spans 15 residues. Germline CDR1 reads SEHNR; CDR2 reads FQNEAQ (reference sequence). The DNA of the CDR3 is TGTGCCAGCAGTCTCGGACAGGGGGGACCCATGGGGCAGTTCTTC. Its protein is CASSLGQGGPMGQFF.

This chain uses TRBV29-1 with TRBJ1-1, with a possible D match to TRBD1 (5 bases). Trimming stripped 4 bases from V and 2 bases from J, with 11 bases between. The CDR3 sequence is 13 residues long. Germline V gene lookup returns CDR1 SQVTM and CDR2 ANQGSEA. CDR3 nucleotides: TGCAGCGTTGGACAGTCCGCAAACACTGAAGCTTTCTTT. Its protein is CSVGQSANTEAFF.

The chain has TRBV5-1 and TRBJ2-2; 13 bases line up with TRBD2. V was clipped by 1 base and J by 4 bases; unmatched bases: 4. The CDR3 sequence is 17 residues long. The germline V gene encodes CDR1 SGHRS and CDR2 YFSETQ. The CDR3 nucleotides are TGCGCCAGCAGCTTGACTAGCGGGAGGGCCAGCACCGGGGAGCTGTTTTTT. Amino acids: CASSLTSGRASTGELFF.

The chain links TRBV6-1 to TRBJ2-2, with no clear D. Trimming took off 8 bases at V and 4 bases at J, with 14 bases between the two ends. Germline CDR1 reads MNHNS; CDR2 reads SASEGT. This CDR3 has 14 residues. CDR3 nucleotides: TGTGCCAGCGGGTTGTTTACCACCACCGGGGAGCTGTTTTTT. Translation gives CASGLFTTTGELFF.

The V and J genes are TRBV5-1 and TRBJ1-3; D perhaps matches TRBD1 (5 bases). This CDR3 comprises 16 residues. In germline, CDR1 is SGHRS, CDR2 YFSETQ. Trimming pared 1 base from V and 3 bases from J, leaving 14 bases between. The CDR3 spells CASSLFIGGGGNTIYF. CDR3 bases: TGCGCCAGCAGCTTGTTTATCGGCGGGGGTGGAAACACCATATATTTT.

The CDR3 DNA sequence: TGTGCCAGCTCATCCGACAGGGGGCAGGGAGCTTTCTTT. It yields the protein CASSSDRGQGAFF. The V and J genes are TRBV18 and TRBJ1-1; 10 nucleotides match TRBD1. In germline, CDR1 is KGHSH, CDR2 LQKENI. The CDR3 is made up of 13 amino acids. V shed 5 bases, J shed 10 bases, and the junction held 7 bases outside the gene matches. Filled out from reference TRBV18 and TRBJ1-1, the complete variable domain reads NAGVMQNPRHLVRRRGQEARLRCSPMKGHSHVYWYRQLPEEGLKFMVYLQKENIIDESGMPKERFSAEFPKEGPSILRIQQVVRGDSAAYFCASSSDRGQGAFFGQGTRLTVV.

As to this clone: Within the sample, other DNA sequences also encode this same CDR3. The chain combines TRBV9 with TRBJ2-1; no reliable D call. The length of the CDR3 is 15 residues. Between the trimmed V and J ends, which lost 0 bases and 1 base, there was a span of 8 bases. Per the germline V gene, CDR1 is SGDLS and CDR2 is YYNGEE. CDR3: CASSVAGLSYNEQFF. The CDR3 DNA follows: TGTGCCAGCAGCGTAGCTGGTCTTTCCTACAATGAGCAGTTCTTC.

V is TRBV28 and J is TRBJ2-1; possibly TRBD1 or TRBD2 for D (5 bases each). Deletions cut 10 bases from V and 4 bases from J, with 17 bases between. The CDR3 has 14 amino acids. Germline V CDR1 and CDR2: MDHEN, SYDVKM. The CDR3 coding sequence is TGTGCCACCGCTAGCAGTCAGGGATACAATGAGCAGTTCTTC. This encodes CATASSQGYNEQFF.

This sequence joins TRBV7-9 and TRBJ2-7; TRBD1 matches 7 bases. Losses at the gene ends were 3 bases for V and 2 bases for J; bases not matched to a gene: 7. The germline gives CDR1 SEHNR, CDR2 FQNEAQ (reference sequence). CDR3 length: 15 amino acids. CDR3 nucleotide sequence: TGTGCCAGCAGCTTGGACAGGTCGGGGACCTACGAGCAGTACTTC. Its protein is CASSLDRSGTYEQYF.

The J gene is TRBJ1-2, the V gene TRBV6-1, with D possibly TRBD1 on 6 matching bases. Germline CDR1 is MNHNS and CDR2 is SASEGT. The CDR3 totals 14 residues. Between the trimmed V and J ends, which lost 6 bases and 3 bases, there was a span of 14 bases. CDR3: CASRRGGLYYGYTF. The CDR3 DNA reads TGTGCCAGCAGGCGGGGGGGGCTATACTATGGCTACACCTTC.

The chain is built from TRBV5-1 and TRBJ2-5; 10 nucleotides align to TRBD2. The CDR3 runs to 15 residues. Germline V gene sequence: CDR1 SGHRS, CDR2 YFSETQ. Trimming at V came to 2 bases and at J to 5 bases, leaving 6 bases not matched to a gene. The chain's CDR3 is CASSLPSGSAETQYF. The CDR3 DNA sequence: TGCGCCAGCAGCTTACCTAGCGGGAGTGCGGAGACCCAGTACTTC.

The chain has TRBV5-1 and TRBJ2-1; no firm D call. The CDR3 runs to 14 residues. Trimming stripped 4 bases from V and 9 bases from J, with 17 bases between. Per the germline V gene, CDR1 is SGHRS and CDR2 is YFSETQ. The CDR3 here is CASSPWTEMAEQFF. In nucleotides, the CDR3 is TGCGCCAGCAGCCCCTGGACCGAGATGGCTGAGCAGTTCTTC.

V and J are TRBV5-1 and TRBJ1-2, with a possible D match to TRBD1 (6 bases). Germline V gene data show CDR1 as SGHRS and CDR2 as YFSETQ. V was clipped by 2 bases and J by 8 bases, with 16 bases between them. The CDR3 totals 14 residues. The CDR3 protein is CASSFRDTGSGYTF. The CDR3 coding sequence is TGCGCCAGCAGCTTCCGGGACACCGGTAGCGGCTACACCTTC.

The chain couples TRBV27 to TRBJ2-5; 10 positions agree with TRBD1. The CDR3 extends over 19 amino acids. The V segment lost 4 bases and the J segment 9 bases; nucleotides outside the gene matches: 23. Per the germline V gene, CDR1 is MNHEY and CDR2 is SMNVEV (reference sequence). CDR3 sequence reads: CASSSRRGRGQGLLGAQYF. The CDR3 DNA reads as TGTGCCAGCAGTTCCCGAAGGGGGAGGGGACAGGGGTTGCTGGGAGCCCAGTACTTC.

Written as DNA, the CDR3 is TGTGCCAGCTCACTCGGGGGGGTGTACGAGCAGTACTTC. This sequence encodes CASSLGGVYEQYF. The V and J genes are TRBV18 and TRBJ2-7; 8 bases fit TRBD2. After removal of 4 bases from V and 4 bases from J, the junction contained 3 bases not matched to a gene. This CDR3 contains 13 residues. Looked up from germline, CDR1 is KGHSH and CDR2 is LQKENI.

V is TRBV6-5 and J is TRBJ2-7; either TRBD1 or TRBD2 may supply D (5 bases each). The CDR3 covers 14 residues. CDR1 and CDR2 from the germline V gene are MNHEY and SVGAGI. Trimming shortened V by 8 bases and J by 3 bases, and 17 bases separated the two germline ends. CDR3 in amino acids: CASQQGWGIYEQYF. The CDR3 region has the DNA TGTGCCAGCCAGCAGGGCTGGGGGATCTACGAGCAGTACTTC.

On this clone itself: This specimen includes other DNA sequences encoding the same CDR3. This sequence joins TRBV11-3 and TRBJ2-1; 9 bases fit TRBD1. Germline values: CDR1 SGHNT, CDR2 YENEEA. The CDR3 has 15 residues. With V trimmed by 4 bases and J by 0 bases, 1 base remained unmatched. CDR3: CASSSGQGSYNEQFF. The CDR3 nucleotides read TGTGCCAGCAGCTCGGGACAGGGCTCCTACAATGAGCAGTTCTTC.

The rearrangement uses TRBV28 and TRBJ2-1; weak D call: TRBD2 (6 bases). The CDR3 extends over 12 amino acids. V dropped 8 bases and J dropped 7 bases, with 12 bases sitting between them. Germline loops: CDR1 MDHEN, CDR2 SYDVKM. CDR3 in amino acids: CASAGLANEQFF. DNA of the CDR3: TGTGCCAGCGCGGGGCTAGCGAATGAGCAGTTCTTC.

V gene TRBV7-3 combines with J gene TRBJ2-2; D not certain. This CDR3 is built from 14 residues. V was trimmed by 5 bases and J by 7 bases, leaving 14 bases between them. Germline-derived CDR1 and CDR2 are SGHTA and FQGTGA. CDR3: CASSPREANGELFF. CDR3 sequence (DNA): TGTGCCAGCAGCCCTAGGGAAGCAAACGGGGAGCTGTTTTTT. Full variable domain (remainder filled in from reference TRBV7-3 and TRBJ2-2): GAGVSQTPSNKVTEKGKYVELRCDPISGHTALYWYRQSLGQGPEFLIYFQGTGAADDSGLPNDRFFAVRPEGSVSTLKIQRTERGDSAVYLCASSPREANGELFFGEGSRLTVL.

CDR3 region: CASSGTGATETQYF. The CDR3 coding sequence is TGTGCCAGCTCAGGGACGGGGGCGACGGAGACCCAGTACTTC. This chain joins TRBV18 and TRBJ2-5, with D possibly called TRBD1 or TRBD2 (6 bases each). The CDR3 has 14 residues. The V end lost 5 bases, the J end lost 5 bases, and 15 bases lay between the germline ends. The germline gives CDR1 KGHSH, CDR2 LQKENI.